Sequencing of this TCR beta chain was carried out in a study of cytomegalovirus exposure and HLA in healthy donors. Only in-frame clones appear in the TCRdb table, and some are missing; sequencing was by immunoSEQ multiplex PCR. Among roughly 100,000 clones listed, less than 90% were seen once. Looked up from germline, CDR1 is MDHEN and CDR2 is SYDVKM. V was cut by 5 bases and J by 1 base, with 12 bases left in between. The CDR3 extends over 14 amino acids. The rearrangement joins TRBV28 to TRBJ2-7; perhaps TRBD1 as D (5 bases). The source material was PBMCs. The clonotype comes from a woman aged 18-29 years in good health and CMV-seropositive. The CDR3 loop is CASSPPTVSYEQYF. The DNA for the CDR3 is TGTGCCAGCAGTCCGCCGACAGTTTCCTACGAGCAGTACTTC.